This T cell receptor beta chain was profiled in a study of CD8 T cells in ankylosing spondylitis. Study results and limitations: The authors found the disease-linked clones to be CD8+ and relatively rare in peripheral blood. The clones that were linked to disease were reported to be significantly enriched in matched synovial fluid samples from ankylosing spondylitis patients. A TCR beta motif of 7 or 8 highly homologous variants appeared characteristic of ankylosing spondylitis blood.

V was cut by 6 bases and J by 5 bases, with 16 bases left in between. This CDR3 spans 13 amino acids. Germline lookup yields CDR1 DFQATT and CDR2 SNEGSKA (reference sequence). With respect to this clonotype: What it binds is unknown.

Quantitative 5'-RACE with molecular barcodes generated TCR beta libraries. TCRdb fed the 5' RACE reads into MiXCR, producing one record per CDR3 protein. This sample carries some 800,000 distinct CDR3 sequences, 12% of them seen once, and the ten largest clones take more than 0.5%. The sample was blood, either unsorted or a sorted T cell fraction (not recorded which). The chain is built from TRBV20-1 and TRBJ1-2; D is possibly TRBD1 (6 bases). The source is a male donor with ankylosing spondylitis. CDR3 amino acids: CSAQRQATYGYTF. CDR3 in DNA: TGCAGTGCGCAGAGACAGGCCACGTATGGCTACACCTTC.